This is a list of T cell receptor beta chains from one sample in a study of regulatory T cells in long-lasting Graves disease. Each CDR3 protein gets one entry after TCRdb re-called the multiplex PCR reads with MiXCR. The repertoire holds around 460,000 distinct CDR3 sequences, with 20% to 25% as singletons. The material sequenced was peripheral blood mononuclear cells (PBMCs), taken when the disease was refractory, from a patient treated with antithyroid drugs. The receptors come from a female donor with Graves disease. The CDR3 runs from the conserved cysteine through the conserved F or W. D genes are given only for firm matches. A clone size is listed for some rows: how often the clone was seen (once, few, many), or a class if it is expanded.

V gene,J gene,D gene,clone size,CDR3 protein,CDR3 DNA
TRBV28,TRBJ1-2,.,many,CASSPRGDYGYTF,TGTGCCAGCAGCCCCCGGGGGGACTATGGCTACACCTTC
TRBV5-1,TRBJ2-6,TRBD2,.,CASSLLAGAYVANVLTF,TGCGCCAGCAGCTTACTAGCGGGAGCCTACGTGGCCAACGTCCTGACTTTC
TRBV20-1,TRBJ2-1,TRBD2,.,CSARDKSGGTSSYNEQFF,TGCAGTGCTAGAGATAAGAGCGGGGGGACCAGCTCCTACAATGAGCAGTTCTTC
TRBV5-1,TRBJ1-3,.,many,CASSLAGFGNTIYF,TGTGCCAGCAGCTTAGCTGGGTTCGGAAACACCATATATTTT
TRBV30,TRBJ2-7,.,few,CAWSLPGHGQYF,TGTGCCTGGAGCCTACCTGGGCACGGGCAGTACTTC
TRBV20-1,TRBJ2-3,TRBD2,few,CSASGTSGSSTDTQYF,TGCAGTGCTAGTGGGACTAGCGGGAGTAGCACAGATACGCAGTATTTT
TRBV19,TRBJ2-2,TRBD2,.,CASSIWTSGGPITGELFF,TGTGCCAGTAGTATATGGACTAGCGGGGGGCCCATCACCGGGGAGCTGTTTTTT
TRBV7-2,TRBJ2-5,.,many,CASSLGGGGRETQYF,TGTGCCAGCAGCTTAGGTGGAGGGGGACGGGAGACCCAGTACTTC
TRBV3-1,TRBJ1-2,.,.,CASSQDPGGTYGYTF,TGTGCCAGCAGCCAAGATCCGGGGGGGACCTATGGCTACACCTTC
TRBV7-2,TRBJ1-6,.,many,CASSLWDSPLHF,TGTGCCAGCAGCTTATGGGACTCACCCCTCCACTTT
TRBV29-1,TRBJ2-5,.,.,CSVAAGETQYF,TGCAGCGTTGCGGCGGGTGAGACCCAGTACTTC
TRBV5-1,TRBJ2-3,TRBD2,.,CASSFDGRGADTQYF,TGCGCCAGCAGCTTCGACGGGAGGGGGGCAGATACGCAGTATTTT
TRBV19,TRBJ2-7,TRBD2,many,CASSWSGWEGQPTYEQYF,TGTGCCAGTAGCTGGTCCGGTTGGGAGGGGCAACCAACCTACGAGCAGTACTTC
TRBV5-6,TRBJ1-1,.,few,CASSSVFWGGTEAFF,TGTGCCAGCAGCTCCGTATTCTGGGGGGGCACTGAAGCTTTCTTT
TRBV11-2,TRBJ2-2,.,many,CASSLITGSNTGELFF,TGTGCCAGCAGCCTGATCACAGGGTCGAACACCGGGGAGCTGTTTTTT
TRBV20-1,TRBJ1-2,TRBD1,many,CSAGTENYGYTF,TGCAGTGCTGGGACAGAAAACTATGGCTACACCTTC
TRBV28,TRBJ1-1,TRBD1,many,CASSFSGTGSEAFF,TGTGCCAGCAGTTTTTCCGGGACAGGGTCTGAAGCTTTCTTT
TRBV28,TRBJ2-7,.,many,CASSDYTEQYF,TGTGCCAGCAGTGACTATACCGAGCAGTACTTC
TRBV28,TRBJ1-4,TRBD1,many,CASSPRDSNNEKLFF,TGTGCCAGCAGTCCGCGGGACAGTAATAATGAAAAACTGTTTTTT
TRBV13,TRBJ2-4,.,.,CASRPLRRNKNIQYF,TGTGCCAGCAGGCCCTTACGGAGAAACAAAAACATTCAGTACTTC
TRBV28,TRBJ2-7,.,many,CASTPFPRDRTSYEQYF,TGTGCCAGCACCCCTTTCCCGCGCGACAGGACCTCCTACGAGCAGTACTTC
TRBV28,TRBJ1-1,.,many,CATSGPDTEAFF,TGTGCCACCTCGGGGCCTGACACTGAAGCTTTCTTT
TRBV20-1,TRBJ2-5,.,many,CSARDVTGKETQYF,TGCAGTGCTAGAGACGTAACTGGTAAAGAGACCCAGTACTTC
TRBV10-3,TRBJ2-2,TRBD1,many,CALGRTGDNTGELFF,TGTGCCCTCGGACGGACAGGGGATAACACCGGGGAGCTGTTTTTT
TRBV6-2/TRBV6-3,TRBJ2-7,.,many,CASSRDTLYEQYF,TGTGCCAGCAGTCGGGACACCCTCTACGAGCAGTACTTC
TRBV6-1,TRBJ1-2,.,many,CASSSPAAGVGYTF,TGTGCCAGCTCATCCCCGGCGGCAGGGGTTGGCTACACCTTC
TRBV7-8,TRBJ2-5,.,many,CASSLRWRASEEETQYF,TGTGCCAGCAGCCTCCGGTGGCGGGCTAGCGAAGAAGAGACCCAGTACTTC
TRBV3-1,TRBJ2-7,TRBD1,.,CASKGTGNSYEQYF,TGTGCCAGCAAAGGGACAGGGAACTCCTACGAGCAGTACTTC
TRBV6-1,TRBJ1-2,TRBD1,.,CASSKTDRDGYTF,TGTGCCAGCAGTAAAACGGACAGGGATGGCTACACCTTC
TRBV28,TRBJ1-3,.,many,CASSLHGINSDSGNTIYF,TGTGCCAGCAGTTTACACGGGATTAACAGTGACTCTGGAAACACCATATATTTT
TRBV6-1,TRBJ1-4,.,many,CASSRGNELFF,TGTGCCAGCAGCAGGGGTAACGAACTGTTTTTT
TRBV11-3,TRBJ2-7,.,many,CASRLRSMGYEQYF,TGTGCCAGCAGACTTAGATCAATGGGCTACGAGCAGTACTTC
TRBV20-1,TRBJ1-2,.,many,CILRGGPRGYTF,TGCATCTTACGGGGGGGGCCGAGGGGCTACACCTTC
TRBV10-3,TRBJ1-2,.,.,CAISESGYGYTF,TGTGCCATCAGTGAGTCGGGGTATGGCTACACCTTC
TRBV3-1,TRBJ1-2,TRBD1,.,CASSTRAGGDYGYTF,TGTGCCAGCAGCACCCGGGCAGGGGGCGACTATGGCTACACCTTC
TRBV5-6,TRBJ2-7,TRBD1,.,CASSFGLQGFTYEQYF,TGTGCCAGCAGCTTCGGTCTACAGGGGTTTACCTACGAGCAGTACTTC
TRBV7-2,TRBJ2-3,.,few,CASSLGVATGTDTQYF,TGTGCCAGCAGCTTAGGAGTAGCGACAGGCACAGATACGCAGTATTTT
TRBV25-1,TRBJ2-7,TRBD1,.,CASRLDRGYEQYF,TGTGCCAGCAGATTGGACAGGGGGTACGAGCAGTACTTC
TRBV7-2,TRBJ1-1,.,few,CASSWGYTEAFF,TGTGCCAGCAGCTGGGGGTACACTGAAGCTTTCTTT
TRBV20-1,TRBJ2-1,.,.,CSASRDLPNHNEQFF,TGCAGTGCTAGTCGAGACCTACCCAATCACAATGAGCAGTTCTTC
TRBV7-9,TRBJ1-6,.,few,CASSLEAARNSPLHF,TGTGCCAGCAGCTTAGAGGCGGCTCGGAATTCACCCCTCCACTTT
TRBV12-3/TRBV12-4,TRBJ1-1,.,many,CASSFWGVDEAFF,TGTGCCAGCAGTTTCTGGGGTGTGGATGAAGCTTTCTTT
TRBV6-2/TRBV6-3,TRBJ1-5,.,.,CASSLTGPQHF,TGTGCCAGCAGCCTCACAGGACCCCAGCATTTT
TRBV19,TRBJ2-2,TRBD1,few,CASSKQGGAPRELFF,TGTGCCAGTAGTAAACAGGGGGGCGCACCGAGGGAGCTGTTTTTT
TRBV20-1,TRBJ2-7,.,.,CSAPAGTSYEQYF,TGCAGTGCTCCCGCCGGGACTTCCTACGAGCAGTACTTC
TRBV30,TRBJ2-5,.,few,CAWRPPPGTQYF,TGTGCCTGGAGGCCCCCCCCGGGGACCCAGTACTTC
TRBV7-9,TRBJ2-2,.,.,CASSPVAAGELFF,TGTGCCAGCAGCCCCGTCGCAGCCGGGGAGCTGTTTTTT
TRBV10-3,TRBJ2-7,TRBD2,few,CAISELAGGPYEQYF,TGTGCCATCAGTGAACTAGCGGGAGGGCCCTACGAGCAGTACTTC
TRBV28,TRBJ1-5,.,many,CASRGQNQPQHF,TGTGCCAGCAGGGGACAAAATCAGCCCCAGCATTTT
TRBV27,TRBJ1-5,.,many,CASSPLRGGTNQPQHF,TGTGCCAGCAGTCCCCTACGGGGGGGGACCAATCAGCCCCAGCATTTT
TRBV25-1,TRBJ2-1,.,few,CASSESGGSPSNEQFF,TGTGCCAGCAGTGAATCAGGTGGTAGCCCCTCCAATGAGCAGTTCTTC
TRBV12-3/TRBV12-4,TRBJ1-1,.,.,CASKTLWGLETEAFF,TGTGCCAGCAAGACCCTGTGGGGGTTGGAAACTGAAGCTTTCTTT
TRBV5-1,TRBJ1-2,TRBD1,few,CASSLVSGGQGYTF,TGCGCCAGCAGCTTGGTATCAGGGGGCCAGGGCTACACCTTC
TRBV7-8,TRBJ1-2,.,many,CASSPERGYGYTF,TGTGCCAGCAGCCCGGAAAGGGGCTATGGCTACACCTTC
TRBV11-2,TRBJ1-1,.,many,CASSSQSKTEAFF,TGTGCCAGCAGCTCCCAGTCTAAGACTGAAGCTTTCTTT